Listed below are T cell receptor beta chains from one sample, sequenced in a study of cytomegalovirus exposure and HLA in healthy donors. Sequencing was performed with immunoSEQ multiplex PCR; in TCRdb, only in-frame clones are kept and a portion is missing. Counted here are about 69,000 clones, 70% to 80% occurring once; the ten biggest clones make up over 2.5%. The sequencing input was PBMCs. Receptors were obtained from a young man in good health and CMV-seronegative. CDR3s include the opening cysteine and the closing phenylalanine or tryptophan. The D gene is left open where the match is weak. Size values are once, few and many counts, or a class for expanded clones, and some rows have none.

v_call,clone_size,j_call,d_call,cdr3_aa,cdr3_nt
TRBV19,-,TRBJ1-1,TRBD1,CASSIGGQVGTEAFF,TGTGCCAGTAGTATAGGGGGACAGGTGGGGACTGAAGCTTTCTTT
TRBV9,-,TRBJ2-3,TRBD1,CASSGIGQADTQYF,TGTGCCAGCAGCGGGATAGGACAGGCAGATACGCAGTATTTT
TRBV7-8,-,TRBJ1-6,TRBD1,CASSLAPQGGMSPLHF,TGTGCCAGCAGCTTAGCCCCGCAGGGGGGCATGTCACCCCTCCACTTT
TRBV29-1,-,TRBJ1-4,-,CSVDVGRGRVYEKLFF,TGCAGCGTTGACGTCGGCAGGGGCAGGGTATATGAAAAACTGTTTTTT
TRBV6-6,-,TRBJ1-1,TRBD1,CASSYLAAQGGAFF,TGTGCCAGCAGTTACTTGGCGGCCCAGGGGGGAGCTTTCTTT
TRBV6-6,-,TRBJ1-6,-,CASSASQGYNSPLHF,TGTGCCAGCAGTGCATCTCAGGGGTATAATTCACCCCTCCACTTT
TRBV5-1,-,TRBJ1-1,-,CASSLGQLRGEAFF,TGCGCCAGCAGCTTGGGACAACTTAGGGGAGAAGCTTTCTTT
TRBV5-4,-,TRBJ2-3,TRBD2,CASSRMGLAVADTQYF,TGTGCCAGCAGCAGGATGGGACTAGCAGTGGCAGATACGCAGTATTTT
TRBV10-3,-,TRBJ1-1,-,CAISEGQDYTEAFF,TGTGCCATCAGTGAGGGCCAGGACTACACTGAAGCTTTCTTT
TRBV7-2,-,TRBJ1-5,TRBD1,CASSLGQGFSQPQHF,TGTGCCAGCAGCTTAGGACAGGGGTTTAGCCAGCCCCAGCATTTT
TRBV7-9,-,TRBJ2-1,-,CASSLTSYGSEQFF,TGTGCCAGCAGCTTGACTAGTTACGGTAGTGAGCAGTTCTTC
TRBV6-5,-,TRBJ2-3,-,CASSLNAVEGTDTQYF,TGTGCCAGCAGTTTGAATGCGGTGGAGGGCACAGATACGCAGTATTTT
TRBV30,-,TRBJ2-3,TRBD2,CAWKGLAGGSSTDTQYF,TGTGCCTGGAAGGGACTAGCGGGGGGGTCTAGCACAGATACGCAGTATTTT
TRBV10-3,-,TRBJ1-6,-,CAISELAANSPLHF,TGTGCCATCAGTGAATTGGCCGCCAATTCACCCCTCCACTTT
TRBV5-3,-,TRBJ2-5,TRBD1,CARSLRQGAETQYF,TGTGCCAGAAGCTTGAGGCAGGGGGCGGAGACCCAGTACTTC
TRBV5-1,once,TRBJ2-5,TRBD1,CASSLLGQEGGQETQYF,TGCGCCAGCAGCCTCCTGGGACAGGAGGGGGGCCAAGAGACCCAGTACTTC
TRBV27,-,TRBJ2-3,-,CASSLGESSTDTQYF,TGTGCCAGCAGTTTAGGAGAATCTAGCACAGATACGCAGTATTTT
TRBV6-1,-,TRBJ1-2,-,CAVRVNYGYTF,TGTGCCGTGAGGGTTAACTATGGCTACACCTTC
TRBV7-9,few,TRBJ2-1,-,CASSLRQGDNEQFF,TGTGCCAGCAGCCTCCGGCAGGGTGACAATGAGCAGTTCTTC
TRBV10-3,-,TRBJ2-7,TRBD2,CAISERTSGGANPYEQYF,TGTGCCATCAGTGAGCGTACTAGCGGGGGGGCTAATCCCTACGAGCAGTACTTC
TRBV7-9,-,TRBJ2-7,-,CASSLISQAYEQYF,TGTGCCAGCAGCTTAATAAGCCAAGCCTACGAGCAGTACTTC
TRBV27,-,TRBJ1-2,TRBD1,CASSYIRTGAYGYTF,TGTGCCAGCAGTTACATTCGGACAGGGGCCTATGGCTACACCTTC
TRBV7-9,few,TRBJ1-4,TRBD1,CASSARTGNEEKLFF,TGTGCCAGCAGCGCTCGGACAGGGAACGAGGAAAAACTGTTTTTT
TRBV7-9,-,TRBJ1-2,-,CASSATTAGQYGYTF,TGTGCCAGCAGCGCTACGACAGCGGGTCAGTATGGCTACACCTTC
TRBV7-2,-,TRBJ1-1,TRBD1,CASRSASRTGNTEAFF,TGTGCCAGCAGATCGGCAAGTAGGACAGGGAACACTGAAGCTTTCTTT
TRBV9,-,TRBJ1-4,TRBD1,CASSGTGGFEKLFF,TGTGCCAGCAGCGGGACAGGGGGTTTTGAAAAACTGTTTTTT
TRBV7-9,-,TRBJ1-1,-,CSSSLGFWPRVF,TGTTCCAGCAGCCTTGGCTTTTGGCCACGGGTATTT
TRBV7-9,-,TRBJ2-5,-,CASSFQPAGARFVETQYF,TGTGCCAGCAGCTTTCAGCCAGCAGGGGCGCGTTTCGTAGAGACCCAGTACTTC
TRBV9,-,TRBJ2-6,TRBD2,CASSVSGSPGANVLTF,TGTGCCAGCAGCGTCAGCGGGAGCCCTGGGGCCAACGTCCTGACTTTC
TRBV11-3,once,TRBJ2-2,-,CASSLDRVGGDTGELFF,TGTGCCAGCAGCTTAGATCGAGTAGGGGGAGACACCGGGGAGCTGTTTTTT
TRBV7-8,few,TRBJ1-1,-,CASSSGFSNTEAFF,TGTGCCAGCAGCTCAGGGTTTTCGAACACTGAAGCTTTCTTT
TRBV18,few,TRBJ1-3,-,CASSPLPGSYSSGNTIYF,TGTGCCAGCTCACCATTACCCGGGTCTTACTCCTCTGGAAACACCATATATTTT
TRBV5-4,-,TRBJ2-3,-,CASRKYTGGTDTQYF,TGTGCCAGCAGGAAATATACGGGGGGCACAGATACGCAGTATTTT